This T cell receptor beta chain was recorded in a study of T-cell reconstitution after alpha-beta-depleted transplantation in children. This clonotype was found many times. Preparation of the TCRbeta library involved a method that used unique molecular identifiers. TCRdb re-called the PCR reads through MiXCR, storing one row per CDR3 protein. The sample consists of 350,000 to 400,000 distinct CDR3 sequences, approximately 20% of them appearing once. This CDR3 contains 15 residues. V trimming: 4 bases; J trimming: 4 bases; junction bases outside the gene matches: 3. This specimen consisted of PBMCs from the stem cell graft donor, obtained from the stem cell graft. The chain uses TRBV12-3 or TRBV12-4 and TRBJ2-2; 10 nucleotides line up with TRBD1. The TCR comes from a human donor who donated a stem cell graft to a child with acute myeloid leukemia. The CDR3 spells CASSSRTGGTGELFF. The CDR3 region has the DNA TGTGCCAGCAGTTCCCGGACAGGGGGCACCGGGGAGCTGTTTTTT.